The rows below give T cell receptor beta chains drawn from one sample of a study of regulatory T cells in long-lasting Graves disease. TCRdb fed the multiplex PCR reads into MiXCR, producing one record per CDR3 protein. The data hold around 250,000 distinct CDR3 sequences, with around 21% observed a single time. Source: peripheral blood mononuclear cells (PBMCs), taken at new diagnosis, from a patient treated with antithyroid drugs. The receptors here all came from a female donor with Graves disease. Both conserved end residues are part of each CDR3. Fields, in order: J gene, V gene, clone size, D gene, CDR3 protein, CDR3 DNA. The D gene is left open where the match is weak. Some rows mark clone size as missing; the rest say once, few, many or name a class of expanded clone.

j_gene: TRBJ2-7; v_gene: TRBV6-5; abundance: .; d_gene: .; CDR3aa: CASSYSKASMYEQYF; CDR3nt: TGTGCCAGCAGTTACTCGAAGGCTAGCATGTACGAGCAGTACTTC
j_gene: TRBJ2-3; v_gene: TRBV7-2; abundance: many; d_gene: TRBD2; CDR3aa: CASSLQRGGPDTQYF; CDR3nt: TGTGCCAGCAGCTTACAGCGGGGGGGCCCTGATACGCAGTATTTT
j_gene: TRBJ1-1; v_gene: TRBV9; abundance: many; d_gene: .; CDR3aa: CASSYREGTEAFF; CDR3nt: TGTGCCAGCAGCTACAGGGAGGGAACTGAAGCTTTCTTT
j_gene: TRBJ1-1; v_gene: TRBV19; abundance: .; d_gene: .; CDR3aa: CASRGGSAFF; CDR3nt: TGTGCCAGTAGGGGGGGATCCGCTTTCTTT
j_gene: TRBJ1-1; v_gene: TRBV11-2; abundance: many; d_gene: .; CDR3aa: CASSLKRNTEAFF; CDR3nt: TGTGCCAGCAGCTTAAAACGGAACACTGAAGCTTTCTTT
j_gene: TRBJ2-3; v_gene: TRBV7-3; abundance: .; d_gene: .; CDR3aa: CASSRDLSVTQYF; CDR3nt: TGTGCCAGCAGCCGGGACTTGAGCGTGACGCAGTATTTT
j_gene: TRBJ2-3; v_gene: TRBV20-1; abundance: .; d_gene: TRBD2; CDR3aa: CSARDRLAGVPSTDTQYF; CDR3nt: TGCAGTGCTAGAGATAGACTAGCGGGGGTCCCTAGCACAGATACGCAGTATTTT
j_gene: TRBJ1-1; v_gene: TRBV15; abundance: many; d_gene: .; CDR3aa: CATSRDLEGSTEAFF; CDR3nt: TGTGCCACCAGCAGAGATCTAGAGGGGAGCACTGAAGCTTTCTTT
j_gene: TRBJ2-3; v_gene: TRBV20-1; abundance: many; d_gene: TRBD2; CDR3aa: CSATRLAGEVYTQYF; CDR3nt: TGCAGTGCTACTCGACTAGCGGGAGAGGTGTATACGCAGTATTTT
j_gene: TRBJ2-7; v_gene: TRBV28; abundance: many; d_gene: TRBD1; CDR3aa: CASLGTGGKYEQYF; CDR3nt: TGTGCCAGCTTAGGGACAGGGGGAAAGTACGAGCAGTACTTC
j_gene: TRBJ2-3; v_gene: TRBV7-2; abundance: many; d_gene: .; CDR3aa: CASSATTSTDTQYF; CDR3nt: TGTGCCAGCAGCGCCACTACTAGCACAGATACGCAGTATTTT
j_gene: TRBJ1-1; v_gene: TRBV5-5; abundance: large; d_gene: TRBD1; CDR3aa: CASRAGGLNTEAFF; CDR3nt: TGTGCCAGCAGGGCAGGGGGGTTGAACACTGAAGCTTTCTTT
j_gene: TRBJ2-3; v_gene: TRBV5-1; abundance: many; d_gene: .; CDR3aa: CASSLLLGGRTTDTQYF; CDR3nt: TGCGCCAGCAGCTTGCTCCTCGGAGGGAGAACCACAGATACGCAGTATTTT
j_gene: TRBJ1-1; v_gene: TRBV5-5; abundance: few; d_gene: .; CDR3aa: CASSFLTASVSTGAFF; CDR3nt: TGTGCCAGCAGCTTTTTGACAGCCAGCGTGTCGACTGGAGCTTTCTTT
j_gene: TRBJ2-2; v_gene: TRBV9; abundance: few; d_gene: TRBD2; CDR3aa: CASSNKREVTGELFF; CDR3nt: TGTGCCAGCAGCAACAAGCGGGAGGTCACCGGGGAGCTGTTTTTT
j_gene: TRBJ2-3; v_gene: TRBV2; abundance: many; d_gene: .; CDR3aa: CASRTGGGTDTQYF; CDR3nt: TGTGCCAGCCGTACAGGGGGGGGCACAGATACGCAGTATTTT
j_gene: TRBJ2-7; v_gene: TRBV27; abundance: many; d_gene: TRBD1; CDR3aa: CASSRTGTALYEQYF; CDR3nt: TGTGCCAGCAGTAGAACCGGGACAGCTCTCTACGAGCAGTACTTC
j_gene: TRBJ1-3; v_gene: TRBV5-1; abundance: many; d_gene: TRBD1; CDR3aa: CASSLVGTDGNTIYF; CDR3nt: TGCGCCAGCAGCTTGGTCGGGACAGACGGAAACACCATATATTTT
j_gene: TRBJ2-7; v_gene: TRBV7-9; abundance: many; d_gene: .; CDR3aa: CASSSTLGGTYEQYF; CDR3nt: TGTGCCAGCAGCTCTACTCTCGGCGGCACCTACGAGCAGTACTTC
j_gene: TRBJ2-3; v_gene: TRBV6-2/TRBV6-3; abundance: many; d_gene: .; CDR3aa: CASSYFLLVEYTQYF; CDR3nt: TGTGCCAGCAGTTACTTCTTATTGGTCGAATATACGCAGTATTTT
j_gene: TRBJ1-2; v_gene: TRBV7-2; abundance: many; d_gene: .; CDR3aa: CASSATAINYGYTF; CDR3nt: TGTGCCAGCAGCGCGACAGCGATTAACTATGGCTACACCTTC
j_gene: TRBJ2-1; v_gene: TRBV20-1; abundance: few; d_gene: .; CDR3aa: CSAVLSSYNEQFF; CDR3nt: TGCAGTGCCGTGTTGAGCTCCTACAATGAGCAGTTCTTC
j_gene: TRBJ2-2; v_gene: TRBV9; abundance: few; d_gene: .; CDR3aa: CASRQEGLITGELFF; CDR3nt: TGTGCCAGCAGGCAGGAGGGCCTAATCACCGGGGAGCTGTTTTTT
j_gene: TRBJ1-5; v_gene: TRBV15; abundance: many; d_gene: .; CDR3aa: CATSRGGGDQPQHF; CDR3nt: TGTGCCACCAGCAGAGGAGGGGGTGATCAGCCCCAGCATTTT
j_gene: TRBJ2-3; v_gene: TRBV24-1; abundance: many; d_gene: .; CDR3aa: CATSDLLDSQYF; CDR3nt: TGTGCCACCAGTGATTTACTGGACTCCCAGTATTTT
j_gene: TRBJ1-2; v_gene: TRBV4-3; abundance: few; d_gene: .; CDR3aa: CASSQGSESYGYTF; CDR3nt: TGCGCCAGCAGCCAAGGTTCGGAGAGCTATGGCTACACCTTC
j_gene: TRBJ1-1; v_gene: TRBV29-1; abundance: many; d_gene: .; CDR3aa: CSAQYGEGTEAFF; CDR3nt: TGCAGCGCACAATACGGGGAAGGGACTGAAGCTTTCTTT
j_gene: TRBJ1-1; v_gene: TRBV29-1; abundance: .; d_gene: .; CDR3aa: CSVEGGDRTEAFF; CDR3nt: TGCAGCGTCGAGGGGGGGGATAGGACTGAAGCTTTCTTT
j_gene: TRBJ1-1; v_gene: TRBV7-8; abundance: many; d_gene: TRBD1; CDR3aa: CASRRTRQGGMNTEAFF; CDR3nt: TGTGCCAGCCGTCGCACTCGGCAGGGGGGGATGAACACTGAAGCTTTCTTT
j_gene: TRBJ1-1; v_gene: TRBV19; abundance: many; d_gene: .; CDR3aa: CASSKGGNTEAFF; CDR3nt: TGTGCCAGTAGTAAGGGAGGAAACACTGAAGCTTTCTTT
j_gene: TRBJ2-1; v_gene: TRBV7-2; abundance: many; d_gene: .; CDR3aa: CASSRPAAEQFF; CDR3nt: TGTGCCAGCAGCCGCCCAGCTGCTGAGCAGTTCTTC
j_gene: TRBJ2-1; v_gene: TRBV7-3; abundance: many; d_gene: TRBD2; CDR3aa: CASSPVAGGWNEQFF; CDR3nt: TGTGCCAGCAGCCCAGTAGCGGGGGGGTGGAATGAGCAGTTCTTC
j_gene: TRBJ1-1; v_gene: TRBV20-1; abundance: few; d_gene: TRBD1; CDR3aa: CSASRNRGNTEASF; CDR3nt: TGCAGTGCTAGCCGTAACAGGGGGAACACTGAAGCTTCCTTT
j_gene: TRBJ2-5; v_gene: TRBV6-5; abundance: many; d_gene: TRBD2; CDR3aa: CASSSASGLAQETQYF; CDR3nt: TGTGCCAGCAGTTCAGCCTCGGGACTAGCTCAAGAGACCCAGTACTTC
j_gene: TRBJ2-5; v_gene: TRBV20-1; abundance: .; d_gene: TRBD2; CDR3aa: CSARGLAGGTQYF; CDR3nt: TGCAGTGCTAGAGGGCTAGCGGGGGGGACCCAGTACTTC
j_gene: TRBJ2-2; v_gene: TRBV6-2/TRBV6-3; abundance: many; d_gene: TRBD1; CDR3aa: CASSLTPTGTGEAGELFF; CDR3nt: TGTGCCAGCAGCCTCACCCCTACCGGGACAGGGGAGGCCGGGGAGCTGTTTTTT
j_gene: TRBJ2-6; v_gene: TRBV12-3/TRBV12-4; abundance: many; d_gene: .; CDR3aa: CASSRISGANVLTF; CDR3nt: TGTGCCAGCAGTCGGATCTCTGGGGCCAACGTCCTGACTTTC
j_gene: TRBJ2-7; v_gene: TRBV12-3/TRBV12-4; abundance: many; d_gene: .; CDR3aa: CASSLGGSEQYF; CDR3nt: TGTGCCAGCAGTTTAGGGGGTTCCGAGCAGTACTTC
j_gene: TRBJ1-2; v_gene: TRBV5-4; abundance: few; d_gene: .; CDR3aa: CASSPSLGGGENGYTF; CDR3nt: TGTGCCAGCAGCCCTTCCCTGGGAGGGGGTGAGAATGGCTACACCTTC
j_gene: TRBJ1-5; v_gene: TRBV7-2; abundance: many; d_gene: .; CDR3aa: CASSLWSNQPQHF; CDR3nt: TGTGCCAGCAGCTTATGGAGCAATCAGCCCCAGCATTTT
j_gene: TRBJ2-1; v_gene: TRBV12-3/TRBV12-4; abundance: many; d_gene: .; CDR3aa: CASFTRDQYSYNEQFF; CDR3nt: TGTGCCAGCTTCACGAGGGACCAATACTCCTACAATGAGCAGTTCTTC
j_gene: TRBJ2-1; v_gene: TRBV20-1; abundance: .; d_gene: .; CDR3aa: CSARDKATSSYNEQFF; CDR3nt: TGCAGTGCTAGAGATAAGGCAACAAGTTCCTACAATGAGCAGTTCTTC
j_gene: TRBJ2-3; v_gene: TRBV11-2; abundance: many; d_gene: .; CDR3aa: CASSLDVTDTQYF; CDR3nt: TGTGCCAGCAGCTTAGACGTCACAGATACGCAGTATTTT
j_gene: TRBJ2-6; v_gene: TRBV6-5; abundance: many; d_gene: .; CDR3aa: CASSYQGGANVLTF; CDR3nt: TGTGCCAGCAGTTATCAGGGTGGGGCCAACGTCCTGACTTTC
j_gene: TRBJ2-7; v_gene: TRBV7-2; abundance: many; d_gene: .; CDR3aa: CASSLDVRHSPYEQYF; CDR3nt: TGTGCCAGCAGCTTAGATGTCCGACATAGTCCCTACGAGCAGTACTTC
j_gene: TRBJ2-7; v_gene: TRBV9; abundance: few; d_gene: TRBD2; CDR3aa: CASSVGGGGTEQYF; CDR3nt: TGTGCCAGCAGCGTAGGAGGCGGGGGAACCGAGCAGTACTTC
j_gene: TRBJ1-1; v_gene: TRBV5-5; abundance: many; d_gene: .; CDR3aa: CASSTVGAEAFF; CDR3nt: TGTGCCAGCAGCACGGTGGGGGCTGAAGCTTTCTTT
j_gene: TRBJ1-6; v_gene: TRBV18; abundance: many; d_gene: .; CDR3aa: CASSPPFSPSPLHF; CDR3nt: TGTGCCAGCTCACCACCCTTCTCTCCTTCACCCCTCCACTTT
j_gene: TRBJ2-7; v_gene: TRBV7-8; abundance: many; d_gene: .; CDR3aa: CASSPRQGATYEQYF; CDR3nt: TGTGCCAGCAGCCCAAGACAAGGAGCGACCTACGAGCAGTACTTC
j_gene: TRBJ1-2; v_gene: TRBV6-1; abundance: many; d_gene: .; CDR3aa: CASDPQGLSNYGYTF; CDR3nt: TGTGCCAGCGATCCACAGGGACTATCGAACTATGGCTACACCTTC
j_gene: TRBJ1-1; v_gene: TRBV27; abundance: many; d_gene: .; CDR3aa: CASRGNRANTEAFF; CDR3nt: TGTGCCAGCAGGGGGAACAGAGCGAACACTGAAGCTTTCTTT
j_gene: TRBJ2-2; v_gene: TRBV10-1; abundance: many; d_gene: TRBD1; CDR3aa: CASMEDRGDTGELFF; CDR3nt: TGCGCCAGCATGGAAGACAGGGGTGATACCGGGGAGCTGTTTTTT
j_gene: TRBJ2-3; v_gene: TRBV3-1; abundance: many; d_gene: TRBD1; CDR3aa: CASSPRRTGSTDTQYF; CDR3nt: TGTGCCAGCAGCCCCCGAAGGACAGGGAGTACAGATACGCAGTATTTT
j_gene: TRBJ2-6; v_gene: TRBV19; abundance: .; d_gene: .; CDR3aa: CASSIQNSGANVLTF; CDR3nt: TGTGCCAGTAGTATACAGAACTCTGGGGCCAACGTCCTGACTTTC
j_gene: TRBJ2-3; v_gene: TRBV7-2; abundance: many; d_gene: .; CDR3aa: CASSLGGGEFSTDTQYF; CDR3nt: TGTGCCAGCAGCTTAGGCGGGGGCGAATTCAGCACAGATACGCAGTATTTT